This is a list of T cell receptor beta chains from one sample in a study of cytomegalovirus exposure and HLA in healthy donors. TCRdb's table, derived via immunoSEQ multiplex PCR, lists solely in-frame clones and lacks some. Among about 160,000 clones listed, approximately 84% were seen once. The material sequenced was PBMCs. The receptors originated from a man aged 25 to 40 in good health and CMV-seronegative. Both conserved end residues are part of each CDR3. The order of the fields is clone size, D gene, V gene, J gene, CDR3 protein, CDR3 DNA. A D gene is named only where the DNA matches it firmly. Clone size is given for some rows only: seen once, a few or many times, or a class if the clone is expanded.

abundance: -; d_gene: -; v_gene: TRBV7-2; j_gene: TRBJ1-4; CDR3aa: CASSLGADNEKLFF; CDR3nt: TGTGCCAGCAGCTTAGGGGCAGATAATGAAAAACTGTTTTTT
abundance: -; d_gene: -; v_gene: TRBV5-1; j_gene: TRBJ1-6; CDR3aa: CASSAGGGVGDNSPLHF; CDR3nt: TGCGCCAGCAGCGCAGGAGGGGGGGTTGGGGATAATTCACCCCTCCACTTT
abundance: once; d_gene: -; v_gene: TRBV27; j_gene: TRBJ1-2; CDR3aa: CASRTGGANYGYTF; CDR3nt: TGTGCCAGCCGAACCGGGGGAGCTAACTATGGCTACACCTTC
abundance: -; d_gene: -; v_gene: TRBV28; j_gene: TRBJ2-3; CDR3aa: CASSRLPSTDTQYF; CDR3nt: TGTGCCAGCAGCAGGCTTCCTAGCACAGATACGCAGTATTTT
abundance: -; d_gene: -; v_gene: TRBV14; j_gene: TRBJ1-1; CDR3aa: CASSQDYIGTGLNTEAFF; CDR3nt: TGTGCCAGCAGCCAAGATTATATTGGTACAGGGTTGAACACTGAAGCTTTCTTT
abundance: -; d_gene: -; v_gene: TRBV9; j_gene: TRBJ2-3; CDR3aa: CANSVTQGSLADTQYF; CDR3nt: TGTGCCAACAGCGTAACTCAGGGAAGTTTGGCAGATACGCAGTATTTT
abundance: -; d_gene: TRBD1; v_gene: TRBV5-5; j_gene: TRBJ1-5; CDR3aa: CASSPGTGDQPQHF; CDR3nt: TGTGCCAGCAGCCCCGGGACAGGGGATCAGCCCCAGCATTTT
abundance: -; d_gene: -; v_gene: TRBV19; j_gene: TRBJ1-5; CDR3aa: CASSTQGEQPQHF; CDR3nt: TGTGCCAGTAGTACCCAAGGAGAGCAGCCCCAGCATTTT
abundance: -; d_gene: TRBD1; v_gene: TRBV11-2; j_gene: TRBJ1-1; CDR3aa: CASSLITGGALNTEAFF; CDR3nt: TGTGCCAGCAGCTTAATAACAGGGGGCGCCTTGAACACTGAAGCTTTCTTT
abundance: -; d_gene: -; v_gene: TRBV4-3; j_gene: TRBJ1-2; CDR3aa: CASSQDLILGPNYGYTF; CDR3nt: TGCGCCAGCAGCCAAGATCTTATATTGGGGCCCAACTATGGCTACACCTTC
abundance: -; d_gene: TRBD1; v_gene: TRBV27; j_gene: TRBJ2-2; CDR3aa: CASSLLAGQGSGELFF; CDR3nt: TGTGCCAGCAGTTTACTCGCAGGACAGGGTTCCGGGGAGCTGTTTTTT
abundance: -; d_gene: -; v_gene: TRBV25-1; j_gene: TRBJ2-2; CDR3aa: CASSATGRWTGELFF; CDR3nt: TGTGCCAGCAGTGCGACAGGGAGGTGGACCGGGGAGCTGTTTTTT
abundance: -; d_gene: -; v_gene: TRBV5-6; j_gene: TRBJ2-5; CDR3aa: CASSDSRETQYF; CDR3nt: TGTGCCAGCAGCGACAGTAGAGAGACCCAGTACTTC
abundance: -; d_gene: -; v_gene: TRBV4-3; j_gene: TRBJ1-2; CDR3aa: CASSQDPQGRDGYTF; CDR3nt: TGCGCCAGCAGCCAAGATCCCCAGGGGCGAGATGGCTACACCTTC
abundance: few; d_gene: TRBD1; v_gene: TRBV6-4; j_gene: TRBJ1-4; CDR3aa: CASSRQGGTNEKLFF; CDR3nt: TGTGCCAGCAGTCGACAGGGGGGAACTAATGAAAAACTGTTTTTT
abundance: -; d_gene: -; v_gene: TRBV30; j_gene: TRBJ1-6; CDR3aa: CAWSTGSPLHF; CDR3nt: TGTGCCTGGAGTACCGGTTCACCCCTCCACTTT
abundance: few; d_gene: TRBD1; v_gene: TRBV7-3; j_gene: TRBJ2-5; CDR3aa: CASSSRQGARETQYF; CDR3nt: TGTGCCAGCAGCTCCCGACAGGGGGCGAGGGAGACCCAGTACTTC
abundance: -; d_gene: -; v_gene: TRBV28; j_gene: TRBJ2-3; CDR3aa: CASSSSGTDTQYF; CDR3nt: TGTGCCAGCAGTTCATCAGGCACAGATACGCAGTATTTT